This TCR beta chain was obtained from a study of T cells after yellow fever vaccination. TCRdb itself ran the 5' RACE reads through MiXCR, one entry per CDR3 protein. The table includes 500,000 to 650,000 distinct CDR3 sequences, 9% to 15% detected once. V lost 4 bases to trimming and J lost 2 bases, with 14 bases between them. The CDR3 has 15 amino acids. Germline V gene data show CDR1 as SGDLS and CDR2 as YYNGEE. The chain carries TRBV9 and TRBJ2-3; tentative D call: TRBD2 (6 bases). The source material was PBMCs, sampled on the day of the yellow fever booster vaccination. This TCR came from a man aged 30 to 39 who received the YFV17D yellow fever vaccine. The DNA for the CDR3 is TGTGCCAGCAGCCCCCGGGCGGGATACACAGATACGCAGTATTTT. Its translation: CASSPRAGYTDTQYF.